This T cell receptor (beta chain) is drawn from a study of cytomegalovirus exposure and HLA in healthy donors. Findings of the study overall: A subsequent analysis found that TCR clusters from the first cohort also tended to co-occur in the 90 to 150 validation repertoires, with about 94% of cluster scores above 0. Most TCR sequences proved rare, with some public TCRs found in many donors. Overall, approximately 150 TCR beta chains were annotated as cytomegalovirus-associated.

Method: immunoSEQ multiplex PCR; TCRdb's copy keeps in-frame clones and lacks some. Of 50,000 or so clones listed, about 95% are singletons. CDR1 and CDR2 from the germline V gene are LNHDA and SQIVND (reference sequence). Trimming pared 7 bases from V and 2 bases from J, leaving 11 bases between. The CDR3 length is 13 residues. For this clone: Its antigen is still unknown.

Sequences were obtained from PBMCs. This receptor was obtained from a man aged 18 to 35 in good health and CMV-seronegative. The rearrangement uses TRBV19 and TRBJ1-2, with unresolved D. The CDR3 sequence is CASTSTANYGYTF. CDR3 sequence (DNA): TGTGCCAGTACCTCTACCGCGAACTATGGCTACACCTTC.